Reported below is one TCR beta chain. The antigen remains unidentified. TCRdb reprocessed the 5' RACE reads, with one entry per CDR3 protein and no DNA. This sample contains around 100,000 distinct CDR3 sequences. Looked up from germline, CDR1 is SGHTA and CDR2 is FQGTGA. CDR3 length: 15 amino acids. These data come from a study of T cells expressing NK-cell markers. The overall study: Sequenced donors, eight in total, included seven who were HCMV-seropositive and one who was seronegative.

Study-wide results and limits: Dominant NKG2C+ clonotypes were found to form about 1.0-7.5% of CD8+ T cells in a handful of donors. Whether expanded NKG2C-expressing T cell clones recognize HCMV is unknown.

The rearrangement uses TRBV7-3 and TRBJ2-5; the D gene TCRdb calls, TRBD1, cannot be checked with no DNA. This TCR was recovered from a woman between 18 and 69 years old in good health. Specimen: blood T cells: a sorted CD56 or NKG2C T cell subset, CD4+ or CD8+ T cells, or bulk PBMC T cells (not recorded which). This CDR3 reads CASSLTGGSAETQYF.